One sample yielded the 30 T cell receptor beta chains listed below, sequenced in a study of T cell repertoires in cytomegalovirus infection (dated by TCRdb to the late 2010s). The antigens for these receptors are not known. The treatment or condition label, as the study defines it: in vitro stimulation with specific CMV peptide epitopes to enrich CMV-specific T cells. The sample was run on an Illumina HiSeq 1500. Through fastp at Q25 and MiXCR, TCRdb rebuilt clones from the public reads, retaining in-frame beta chains. Identical CDR3 protein sequences are pooled into one entry, listed with their most common genes and DNA. The sample data list approximately 590,000 distinct CDR3 sequences, and about 40% of these were observed just once. The biggest ten clones account for 48% of the sample. Material: cultured PBMCs, obtained from culture after CMV antigen stimulation. These receptors were obtained from a human donor in good health (CMV status not recorded). Some clones in this sample may be carry-over from other donors' samples.

This chain uses TRBV12-5 with TRBJ1-5; D may be TRBD1 (5 bases). The length of the CDR3 is 14 residues. V lost 1 base and J lost 5, with 9 bases in between. The germline V gene encodes CDR1 LGHNT and CDR2 FRNRAP. As DNA, the CDR3 is TGTGCTAGTGGTTTGGGGGACGAGGATCAGCCCCAGCATTTT. It specifies CASGLGDEDQPQHF.

This clonotype has just a few counts. J is TRBJ2-5 and V is TRBV7-8; D is perhaps TRBD2 (6 bases). Trimming removed 5 bases at V and 9 bases at J, with 16 bases between. This CDR3 comprises 13 residues. CDR1 and CDR2 (germline): SGHVS, FQNEAQ. The CDR3 sequence: CASSPRTTRAQYF. The CDR3 nucleotides read TGTGCCAGCAGCCCTAGGACTACTCGGGCCCAGTACTTC. Together with reference TRBV7-8 and TRBJ2-5, the CDR3 gives the full variable domain: GAGVSQSPRYKVAKRGQDVALRCDPISGHVSLFWYQQALGQGPEFLTYFQNEAQLDKSGLPSDRFFAERPEGSVSTLKIQRTQQEDSAVYLCASSPRTTRAQYFGPGTRLLVL.

The chain couples TRBV7-2 to TRBJ1-1; D unclear. CDR1 and CDR2 (germline): SGHTA, FQGNSA. CDR3 length equals 15 residues. V lost 1 base, J lost 5 bases, and 14 bases lay in between. DNA for the CDR3: TGTGCCAGCAGCTTAGATCCGGGAAGGCCTACTGAAGCTTTCTTT. It specifies CASSLDPGRPTEAFF. The complete variable domain, with remaining parts taken from reference TRBV7-2 and TRBJ1-1, reads GAGVSQSPSNKVTEKGKDVELRCDPISGHTALYWYRQSLGQGLEFLIYFQGNSAPDKSGLPSDRFSAERTGGSVSTLTIQRTQQEDSAVYLCASSLDPGRPTEAFFGQGTRLTVV.

The V gene is TRBV2, the J gene TRBJ1-2; D is undetermined. V was cut by 4 bases and J by 7 bases, with 13 bases left in between. Germline V gene sequence: CDR1 SNHLY, CDR2 FYNNEI. This CDR3 has 13 amino acids. For the CDR3, the DNA is TGTGCCAGCAGTGGCCGGTCAGGAGTTGGCTACACCTTC. Its translation: CASSGRSGVGYTF.

CDR3 in DNA: TGTGCCAGCAGTCGCCTGGGGGGAGCGGGGGCACCTAGCTCCTACAATGAGCAGTTCTTC. It encodes CASSRLGGAGAPSSYNEQFF. The gene calls are TRBV6-6 and TRBJ2-1; 8 bases agree with TRBD2. The CDR3 consists of 20 residues. Germline assignment: CDR1 MNHNY and CDR2 SVGAGI (reference sequence). V lost 5 bases and J lost 0; bases outside the gene matches: 18.

This clonotype showed up just a few times. This chain links TRBV18 with TRBJ2-3; TRBD2 aligns across 11 bases. Losses at the gene ends were 2 bases for V and 5 bases for J; bases not matched to a gene: 0. CDR1 and CDR2 from the germline V gene are KGHSH and LQKENI. The CDR3 has 14 residues. In nucleotides, the CDR3 is TGTGCCAGCTCACCAGGGACTAGCGGAGATACGCAGTATTTT. Its protein is CASSPGTSGDTQYF.

The V and J genes are TRBV7-2 and TRBJ2-7, with a possible D match to TRBD1 (6 bases). The germline V and J ends were trimmed by 5 bases and 2 bases, with 13 bases remaining between them. From germline, CDR1 is SGHTA and CDR2 FQGNSA. There are 14 residues in the CDR3. This chain's CDR3 is CASSAIGQTYEQYF. CDR3 DNA sequence: TGTGCCAGCAGCGCAATCGGACAGACCTACGAGCAGTACTTC.

The chain employs TRBV5-4 and TRBJ2-6, with D unclear. The CDR3 length is 13 residues. Germline V gene data show CDR1 as SGHNT and CDR2 as YYREEE (reference sequence). Trimming left V 6 bases short and J 0 bases short, with 4 bases between. The DNA of the CDR3 is TGTGCCAGCACCCTCTCTGGGGCCAACGTCCTGACTTTC. Its protein product is CASTLSGANVLTF.

This clonotype has at least ten counts. The chain recombines TRBV7-9 with TRBJ2-7; D is unclear. In germline, CDR1 is SEHNR, CDR2 FQNEAQ (reference sequence). Trimming cost V 2 bases and J 1 base, with 3 bases left between them. This CDR3 has 12 residues. The CDR3 protein is CASSLQSYEQYF. The CDR3 DNA reads TGTGCCAGCAGCTTACAATCCTACGAGCAGTACTTC.

The rearrangement joins TRBV6-2 or TRBV6-3 to TRBJ2-1, with unresolved D. CDR3 length equals 13 residues. CDR1 and CDR2 from the germline V gene are MNHEY and SVGEGT. V was cut by 6 bases and J by 7 bases, with 13 bases left in between. CDR3 sequence (DNA): TGTGCCAGCAGGATAAGTGGGGTGAATGAGCAGTTCTTC. Translating gives CASRISGVNEQFF.

The V and J genes are TRBV23-1 and TRBJ2-6; 9 nucleotides align to TRBD1. TRBV23-1 is identified as an open reading frame with a role that is uncertain. This CDR3 has 22 residues. The trim removed 3 bases at V and 0 bases at J, leaving 18 bases unmatched. The CDR3 reads CASSHPITEPGQGFSGANVLTF. CDR3 nucleotides: TGCGCCAGCAGTCACCCCATCACGGAACCGGGACAGGGATTCTCTGGGGCCAACGTCCTGACTTTC.

J is TRBJ1-1 and V is TRBV27, with D unresolved. V gave up 6 bases and J gave up 4 bases, with 15 bases separating them. Per germline, CDR1 MNHEY and CDR2 SMNVEV (reference sequence). The length of the CDR3 is 14 residues. CDR3 nucleotide sequence: TGTGCCAGCAGCCCCCAGGTGTGGGGCACTGAAGCTTTCTTT. Translating gives CASSPQVWGTEAFF.

The genes are TRBV7-9 and TRBJ2-7; 7 nucleotides line up with TRBD1. CDR3 size: 14 residues. The V gene end was trimmed by 5 bases and the J gene end by 2 bases; junction bases not matched to a gene: 6. CDR1 and CDR2 (germline): SEHNR, FQNEAQ (reference sequence). Written as DNA, the CDR3 is TGTGCCAGCAGCGCCCGGACAGGCGCCTACGAGCAGTACTTC. Translation: CASSARTGAYEQYF.

The chain couples TRBV19 to TRBJ2-1; TRBD2 matches 11 bases. The germline gives CDR1 LNHDA, CDR2 SQIVND (reference sequence). Trimming cost V 8 bases and J 9 bases; bases outside gene matches: 18. This CDR3 contains 17 residues. The CDR3 DNA follows: TGTGCCAGTGATGGAGGGCTAGTTAGCGGGAGGGCCACTGAGCAGTTCTTC. This gives the protein CASDGGLVSGRATEQFF.

This clonotype occurred once. The chain recombines TRBV7-2 with TRBJ2-7, with a weak D call TRBD2 (5 bases). CDR3 length: 14 residues. CDR1 SGHTA and CDR2 FQGNSA come from the germline V gene. The ends were cut back, 2 bases at V and 3 bases at J, with 11 bases in the middle. CDR3 residues: CASSLTGRRYEQYF. The CDR3 bases are TGTGCCAGCAGCTTAACGGGAAGACGCTACGAGCAGTACTTC.

The rearrangement joins TRBV7-9 to TRBJ1-4, with 8 bases identical to TRBD1. In germline, CDR1 is SEHNR, CDR2 FQNEAQ (reference sequence). The CDR3 totals 13 residues. After removal of 5 bases from V and 8 bases from J, the junction contained 4 bases not matched to a gene. CDR3 protein: CASSPTGVEKLFF. CDR3 DNA sequence: TGTGCCAGCAGCCCGACAGGGGTGGAAAAACTGTTTTTT.

The sample holds many counts of this clonotype. V and J are TRBV7-2 and TRBJ1-2; D remains unclear. Germline loops: CDR1 SGHTA, CDR2 FQGNSA. There are 12 residues in the CDR3. Trimming stripped 5 bases from V and 8 bases from J, with 12 bases between. CDR3 protein: CASSPRSGGYTF. Here the CDR3 DNA reads TGTGCCAGCAGCCCACGCAGCGGGGGCTACACCTTC.

This clonotype was observed a few times. V gene TRBV19 combines with J gene TRBJ1-6; D unresolved. Trimming left V 2 bases short and J 3 bases short, with 11 bases between. Germline V gene sequence: CDR1 LNHDA, CDR2 SQIVND (reference sequence). This CDR3 contains 16 residues. As DNA, the CDR3 is TGTGCCAGTAGTATAAAGTTAACAAGCTATAATTCACCCCTCCACTTT. Translated, it gives CASSIKLTSYNSPLHF.

This chain connects TRBV27 to TRBJ2-1, with D possibly TRBD2 on 6 matching bases. CDR1 and CDR2 from the germline V gene are MNHEY and SMNVEV (reference sequence). This CDR3 region has 14 residues. V was clipped by 3 bases and J by 9 bases, with 15 bases between them. CDR3 sequence reads: CASSFDPGGSEQFF. CDR3 DNA sequence: TGTGCCAGCAGTTTCGACCCCGGGGGAAGTGAGCAGTTCTTC.

The CDR3 protein is CASRKLNRGLDQGTQYF. The CDR3 DNA reads TGTGCCAGCAGAAAATTAAACCGGGGCCTCGATCAGGGGACCCAGTACTTC. The V call is TRBV28, the J call TRBJ2-5; D possibly uses TRBD1 or TRBD2 (5 bases each). Germline loops: CDR1 MDHEN, CDR2 SYDVKM. V was clipped by 6 bases and J by 7 bases, with 27 bases between them. CDR3 length: 17 amino acids. Supplemented by reference TRBV28 and TRBJ2-5, the full variable domain reads DVKVTQSSRYLVKRTGEKVFLECVQDMDHENMFWYRQDPGLGLRLIYFSYDVKMKEKGDIPEGYSVSREKKERFSLILESASTNQTSMYLCASRKLNRGLDQGTQYFGPGTRLLVL.

The chain is built from TRBV12-5 and TRBJ2-3; no firm D call. From germline, CDR1 is LGHNT and CDR2 FRNRAP. The V end lost 6 bases, the J end lost 1 base, and 8 bases lay between the germline ends. CDR3 length: 13 residues. CDR3 in DNA: TGTGCTAGTGGCACCCCTGGCACAGATACGCAGTATTTT. It yields the protein CASGTPGTDTQYF.

This clonotype was seen only once. The chain links TRBV12-3 or TRBV12-4 to TRBJ1-5, with D maybe TRBD1 (5 bases). Trimming pared 2 bases from V and 5 bases from J, leaving 16 bases between. The CDR3 runs to 16 residues. CDR3: CASSLRTLGGDQPQHF. The CDR3 bases are TGTGCCAGCAGTTTAAGGACGCTGGGGGGGGATCAGCCCCAGCATTTT.

The V call is TRBV5-1, the J call TRBJ2-1; the D is unclear. Germline-derived CDR1 and CDR2 are SGHRS and YFSETQ. The CDR3 contains 14 residues. V was trimmed by 1 base and J by 7 bases, leaving 12 bases between them. The CDR3 loop reads CASSLRAEHNEQFF. The DNA for the CDR3 is TGCGCCAGCAGCTTGAGGGCGGAGCATAATGAGCAGTTCTTC. Full variable domain (outside the CDR3, taken from reference TRBV5-1 and TRBJ2-1): KAGVTQTPRYLIKTRGQQVTLSCSPISGHRSVSWYQQTPGQGLQFLFEYFSETQRNKGNFPGRFSGRQFSNSRSEMNVSTLELGDSALYLCASSLRAEHNEQFFGPGTRLTVL.

This clonotype turned up a few times. This rearrangement joins TRBV12-3 or TRBV12-4 to TRBJ1-2; no definite D call. V gave up 6 bases and J gave up 2 bases, with 10 bases separating them. The CDR3 length is 13 residues. This CDR3 reads CASSNHGNYGYTF. CDR3 nucleotide sequence: TGTGCCAGCAGCAACCACGGCAACTATGGCTACACCTTC.

The rearrangement joins TRBV29-1 to TRBJ2-5; no clear D gene. Germline V gives CDR1 SQVTM, CDR2 ANQGSEA. CDR3 size: 13 residues. The V gene lost 5 bases and the J gene lost 5 bases, with 15 bases spanning the gap. The CDR3 sequence: CSVYFANSETQYF. Written as DNA, the CDR3 is TGCAGCGTTTATTTCGCGAATTCGGAGACCCAGTACTTC. Combining the CDR3 with reference TRBV29-1 and TRBJ2-5 gives the whole variable domain SAVISQKPSRDICQRGTSLTIQCQVDSQVTMMFWYRQQPGQSLTLIATANQGSEATYESGFVIDKFPISRPNLTFSTLTVSNMSPEDSSIYLCSVYFANSETQYFGPGTRLLVL.

V usage is TRBV7-2 and J usage is TRBJ2-1, with 12 nucleotides matching TRBD2. V gave up 5 bases and J gave up 13 bases; unmatched junction bases: 15. This CDR3 contains 16 residues. The germline gives CDR1 SGHTA, CDR2 FQGNSA. CDR3 sequence: CASSLHSGASGRAQFF. CDR3 sequence (DNA): TGTGCCAGCAGCCTTCATTCCGGAGCTAGCGGGAGGGCCCAGTTCTTC.

The chain carries TRBV9 and TRBJ2-7, with D perhaps TRBD2 (5 bases). V gave up 0 bases and J gave up 4 bases, with 11 bases separating them. The CDR3 loop spans 14 amino acids. Germline values: CDR1 SGDLS, CDR2 YYNGEE. CDR3 sequence reads: CASSVGGSQYEQYF. CDR3 nucleotide sequence: TGTGCCAGCAGCGTAGGAGGGAGTCAGTACGAGCAGTACTTC.

The chain uses TRBV2 and TRBJ1-4; D may be TRBD1 (6 bases). CDR1 is SNHLY and CDR2 is FYNNEI in the germline V gene. With 5 bases removed from V and 8 bases from J, the gap between germline ends came to 12 bases. This CDR3 is 13 amino acids long. The CDR3 sequence: CASSTGLREKLFF. CDR3 in DNA: TGTGCCAGCAGTACAGGGTTGCGAGAAAAACTGTTTTTT.

This clonotype was detected many times. The chain joins TRBV7-2 to TRBJ2-6; no clear D. CDR1 and CDR2 (germline): SGHTA, FQGNSA. V lost 9 bases and J lost 0, with 6 bases in between. The CDR3 is 13 residues long. DNA of the CDR3: TGTGCCAGTGTGGACTCTGGGGCCAACGTCCTGACTTTC. Its translation: CASVDSGANVLTF.

V gene TRBV5-1 combines with J gene TRBJ1-5, with D perhaps matching TRBD1 (5 bases). The CDR3 consists of 14 residues. Between the trimmed V and J ends, which lost 4 bases and 9 bases, there was a span of 17 bases. CDR1 is SGHRS and CDR2 is YFSETQ in the germline V gene. As DNA, the CDR3 is TGCGCCAGCAGCACCGGGACCTTGGAGGGGCCCCAGCATTTT. Protein product: CASSTGTLEGPQHF.